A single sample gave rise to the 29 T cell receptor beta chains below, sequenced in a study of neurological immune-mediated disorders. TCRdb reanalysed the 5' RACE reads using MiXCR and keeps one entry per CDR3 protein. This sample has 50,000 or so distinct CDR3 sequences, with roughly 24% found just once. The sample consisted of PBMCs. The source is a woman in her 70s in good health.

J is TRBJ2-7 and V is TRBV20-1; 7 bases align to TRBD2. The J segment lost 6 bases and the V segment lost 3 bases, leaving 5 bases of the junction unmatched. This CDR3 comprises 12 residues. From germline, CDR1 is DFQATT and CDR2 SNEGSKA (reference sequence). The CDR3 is CSASGGRVEQYF. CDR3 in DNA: TGCAGTGCTAGCGGGGGGAGGGTCGAGCAGTACTTC.

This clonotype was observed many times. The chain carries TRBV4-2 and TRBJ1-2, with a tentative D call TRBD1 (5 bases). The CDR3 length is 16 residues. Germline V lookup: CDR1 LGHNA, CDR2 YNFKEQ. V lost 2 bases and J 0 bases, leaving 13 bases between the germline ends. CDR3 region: CASSQLSGATNYGYTF. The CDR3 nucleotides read TGTGCCAGCAGCCAACTTAGTGGGGCTACTAACTATGGCTACACCTTC.

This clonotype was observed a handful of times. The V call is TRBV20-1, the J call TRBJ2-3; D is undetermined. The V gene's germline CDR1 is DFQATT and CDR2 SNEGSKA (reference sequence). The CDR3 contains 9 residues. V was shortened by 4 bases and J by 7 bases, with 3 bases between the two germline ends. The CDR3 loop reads CSATNTQYF. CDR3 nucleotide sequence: TGCAGTGCTACGAATACGCAGTATTTT.

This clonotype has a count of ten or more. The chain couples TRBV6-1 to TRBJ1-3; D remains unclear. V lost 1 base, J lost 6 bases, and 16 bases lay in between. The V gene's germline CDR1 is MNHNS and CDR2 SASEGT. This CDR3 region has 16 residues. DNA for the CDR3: TGTGCCAGCAGTGAAGTTGGCAGTTTCATATCAAACACCATATATTTT. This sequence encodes CASSEVGSFISNTIYF.

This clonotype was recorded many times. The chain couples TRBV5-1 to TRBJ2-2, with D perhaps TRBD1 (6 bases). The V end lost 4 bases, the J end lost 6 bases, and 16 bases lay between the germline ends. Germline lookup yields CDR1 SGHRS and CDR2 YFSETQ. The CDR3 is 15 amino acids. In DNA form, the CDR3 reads TGCGCCAGCAGCCTCTCCCCTCAGGGGTCCGGGGAGCTGTTTTTT. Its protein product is CASSLSPQGSGELFF. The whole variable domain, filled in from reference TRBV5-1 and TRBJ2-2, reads KAGVTQTPRYLIKTRGQQVTLSCSPISGHRSVSWYQQTPGQGLQFLFEYFSETQRNKGNFPGRFSGRQFSNSRSEMNVSTLELGDSALYLCASSLSPQGSGELFFGEGSRLTVL.

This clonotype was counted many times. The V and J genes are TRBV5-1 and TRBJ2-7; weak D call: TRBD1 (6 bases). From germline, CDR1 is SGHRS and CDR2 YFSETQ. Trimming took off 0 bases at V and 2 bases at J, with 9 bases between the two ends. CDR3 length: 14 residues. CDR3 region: CASSLGSGAYEQYF. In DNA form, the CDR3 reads TGCGCCAGCAGCTTGGGGTCAGGGGCCTACGAGCAGTACTTC.

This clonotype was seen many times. CDR3 protein: CASSLLFARGLAVNMDNEQFF. CDR3 DNA sequence: TGCGCCAGCAGCTTGCTGTTCGCCAGAGGACTAGCGGTCAACATGGACAATGAGCAGTTCTTC. The chain is built from TRBV5-1 and TRBJ2-1; the match to TRBD2 covers 10 bases. V was pared by 1 base and J by 5 bases, with 21 bases of the junction left unmatched. Looked up from germline, CDR1 is SGHRS and CDR2 is YFSETQ. The CDR3 is made up of 21 amino acids.

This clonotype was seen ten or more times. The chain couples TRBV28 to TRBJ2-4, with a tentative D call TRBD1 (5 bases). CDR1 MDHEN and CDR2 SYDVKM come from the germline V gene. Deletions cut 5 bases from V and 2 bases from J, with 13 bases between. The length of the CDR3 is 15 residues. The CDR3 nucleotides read TGTGCCAGCAGTCTCCCTTTGGGGCCCAAAAACATTCAGTACTTC. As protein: CASSLPLGPKNIQYF. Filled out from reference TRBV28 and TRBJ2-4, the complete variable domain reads DVKVTQSSRYLVKRTGEKVFLECVQDMDHENMFWYRQDPGLGLRLIYFSYDVKMKEKGDIPEGYSVSREKKERFSLILESASTNQTSMYLCASSLPLGPKNIQYFGAGTRLSVL.

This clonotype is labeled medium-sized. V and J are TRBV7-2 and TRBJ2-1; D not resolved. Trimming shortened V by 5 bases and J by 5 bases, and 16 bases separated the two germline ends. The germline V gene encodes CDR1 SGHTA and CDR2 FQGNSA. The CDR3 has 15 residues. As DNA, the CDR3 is TGTGCCAGCAGCATTAGCCAAACAGAGCACAATGAGCAGTTCTTC. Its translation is CASSISQTEHNEQFF.

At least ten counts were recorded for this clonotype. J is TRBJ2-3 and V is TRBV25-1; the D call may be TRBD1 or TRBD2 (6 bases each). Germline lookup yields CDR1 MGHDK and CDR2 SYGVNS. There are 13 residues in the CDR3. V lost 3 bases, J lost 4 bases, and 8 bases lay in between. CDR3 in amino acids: CASSEGGADTQYF. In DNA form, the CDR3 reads TGTGCCAGCAGTGAGGGGGGCGCAGATACGCAGTATTTT.

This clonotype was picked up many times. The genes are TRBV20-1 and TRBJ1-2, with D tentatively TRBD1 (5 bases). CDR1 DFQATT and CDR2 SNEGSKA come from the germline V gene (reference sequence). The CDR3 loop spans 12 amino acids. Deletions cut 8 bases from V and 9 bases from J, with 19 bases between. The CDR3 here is CSPFQGTLRYTF. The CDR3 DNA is TGCAGTCCATTTCAGGGTACGCTGCGCTACACCTTC.

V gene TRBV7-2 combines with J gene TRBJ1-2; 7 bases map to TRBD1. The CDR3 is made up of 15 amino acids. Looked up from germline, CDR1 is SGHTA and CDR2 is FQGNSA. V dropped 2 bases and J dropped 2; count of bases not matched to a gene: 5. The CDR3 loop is CASSLSGQRNYGYTF. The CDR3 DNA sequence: TGTGCCAGCAGCTTATCGGGACAGCGAAACTATGGCTACACCTTC.

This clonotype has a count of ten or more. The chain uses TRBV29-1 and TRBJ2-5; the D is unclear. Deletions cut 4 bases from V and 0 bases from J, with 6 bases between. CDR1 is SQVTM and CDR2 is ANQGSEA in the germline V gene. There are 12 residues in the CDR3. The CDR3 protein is CSVGTYQETQYF. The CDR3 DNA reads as TGCAGCGTTGGGACGTACCAAGAGACCCAGTACTTC.

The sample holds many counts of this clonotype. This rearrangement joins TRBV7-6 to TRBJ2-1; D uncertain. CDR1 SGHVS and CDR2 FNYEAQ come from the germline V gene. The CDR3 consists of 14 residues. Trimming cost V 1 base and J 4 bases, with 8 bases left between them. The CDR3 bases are TGTGCCAGCAGCTTAGAGGCGACGTACAATGAGCAGTTCTTC. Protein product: CASSLEATYNEQFF.

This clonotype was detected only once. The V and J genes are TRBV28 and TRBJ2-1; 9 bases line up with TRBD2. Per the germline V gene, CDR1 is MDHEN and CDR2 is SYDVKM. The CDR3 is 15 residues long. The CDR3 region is CNSSLAGGAYNEQFF. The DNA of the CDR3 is TGTAACAGCAGTTTGGCGGGAGGGGCTTACAATGAGCAGTTCTTC. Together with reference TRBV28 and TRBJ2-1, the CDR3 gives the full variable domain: DVKVTQSSRYLVKRTGEKVFLECVQDMDHENMFWYRQDPGLGLRLIYFSYDVKMKEKGDIPEGYSVSREKKERFSLILESASTNQTSMYLCNSSLAGGAYNEQFFGPGTRLTVL.

CDR3 bases: TGTGCCAGCAGTTCTCGACAGGGTGGCGGCGGGGAGCTGTTTTTT. It encodes CASSSRQGGGGELFF. The J gene is TRBJ2-2, the V gene TRBV12-3 or TRBV12-4; 7 nucleotides agree with TRBD1. The V segment lost 4 bases and the J segment 7 bases; nucleotides outside the gene matches: 9. This CDR3 is built from 15 residues.

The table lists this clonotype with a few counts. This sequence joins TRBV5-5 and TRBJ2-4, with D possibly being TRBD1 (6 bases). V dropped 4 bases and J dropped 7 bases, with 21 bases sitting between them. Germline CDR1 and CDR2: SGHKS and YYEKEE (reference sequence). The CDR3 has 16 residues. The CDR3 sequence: CASSELTYTGMNIQYF. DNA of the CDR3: TGTGCCAGCAGCGAATTGACCTATACAGGGATGAACATTCAGTACTTC. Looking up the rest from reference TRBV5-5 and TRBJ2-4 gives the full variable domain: DAGVTQSPTHLIKTRGQQVTLRCSPISGHKSVSWYQQVLGQGPQFIFQYYEKEERGRGNFPDRFSARQFPNYSSELNVNALLLGDSALYLCASSELTYTGMNIQYFGAGTRLSVL.

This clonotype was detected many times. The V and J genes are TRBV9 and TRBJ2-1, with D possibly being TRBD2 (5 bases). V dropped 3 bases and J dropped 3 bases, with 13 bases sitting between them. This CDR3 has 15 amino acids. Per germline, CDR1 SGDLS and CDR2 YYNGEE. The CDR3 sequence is CASSGLEGDYNEQFF. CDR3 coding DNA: TGTGCCAGCAGCGGTCTCGAGGGAGACTACAATGAGCAGTTCTTC.

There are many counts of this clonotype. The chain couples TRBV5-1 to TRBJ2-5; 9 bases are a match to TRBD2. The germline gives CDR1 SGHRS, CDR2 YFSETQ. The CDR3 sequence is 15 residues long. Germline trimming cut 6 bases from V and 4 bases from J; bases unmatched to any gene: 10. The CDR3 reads CASTAVAGVSETQYF. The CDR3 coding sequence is TGCGCCAGCACCGCGGTAGCGGGAGTATCAGAGACCCAGTACTTC.

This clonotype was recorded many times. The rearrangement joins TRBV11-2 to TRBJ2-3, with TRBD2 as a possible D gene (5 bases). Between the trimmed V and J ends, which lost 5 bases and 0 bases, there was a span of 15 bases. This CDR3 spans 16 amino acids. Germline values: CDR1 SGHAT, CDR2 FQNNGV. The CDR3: CASSPFYSDSTDTQYF. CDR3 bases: TGTGCCAGCAGCCCCTTTTATAGCGATAGCACAGATACGCAGTATTTT.

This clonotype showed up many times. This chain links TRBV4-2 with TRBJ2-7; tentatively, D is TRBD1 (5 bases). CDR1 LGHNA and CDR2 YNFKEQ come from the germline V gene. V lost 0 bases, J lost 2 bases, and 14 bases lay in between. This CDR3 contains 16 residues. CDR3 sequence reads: CASSQEETANAYEQYF. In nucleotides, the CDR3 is TGTGCCAGCAGCCAAGAGGAGACAGCTAATGCCTACGAGCAGTACTTC.

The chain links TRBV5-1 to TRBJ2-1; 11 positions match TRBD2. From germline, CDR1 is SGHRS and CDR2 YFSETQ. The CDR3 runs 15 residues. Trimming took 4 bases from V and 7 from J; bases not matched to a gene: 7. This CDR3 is CASSPRLAGFNEQFF. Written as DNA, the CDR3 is TGCGCCAGCAGCCCAAGACTAGCGGGATTTAATGAGCAGTTCTTC. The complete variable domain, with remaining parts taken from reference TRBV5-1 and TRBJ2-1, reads KAGVTQTPRYLIKTRGQQVTLSCSPISGHRSVSWYQQTPGQGLQFLFEYFSETQRNKGNFPGRFSGRQFSNSRSEMNVSTLELGDSALYLCASSPRLAGFNEQFFGPGTRLTVL.

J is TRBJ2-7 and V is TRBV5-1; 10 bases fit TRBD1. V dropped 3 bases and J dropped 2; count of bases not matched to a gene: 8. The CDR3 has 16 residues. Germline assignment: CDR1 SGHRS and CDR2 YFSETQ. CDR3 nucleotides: TGCGCCAGCAGCTCCGGGACAGGGGTCTCTACCTACGAGCAGTACTTC. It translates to CASSSGTGVSTYEQYF.

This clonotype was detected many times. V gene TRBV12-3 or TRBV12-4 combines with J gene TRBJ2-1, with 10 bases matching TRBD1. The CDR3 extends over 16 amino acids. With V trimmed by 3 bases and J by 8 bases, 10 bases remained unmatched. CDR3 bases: TGTGCCAGCAGTTTGCAAGGGACAGGGGAAATGGATGAGCAGTTCTTC. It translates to CASSLQGTGEMDEQFF.

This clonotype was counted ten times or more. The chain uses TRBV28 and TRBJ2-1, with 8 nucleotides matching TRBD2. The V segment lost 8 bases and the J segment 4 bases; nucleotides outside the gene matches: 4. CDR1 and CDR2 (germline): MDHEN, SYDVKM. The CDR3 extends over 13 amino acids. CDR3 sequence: CASSLAGYNEQFF. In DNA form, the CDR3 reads TGTGCCAGCTCGCTAGCGGGTTACAATGAGCAGTTCTTC.

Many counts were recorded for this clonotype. Written as DNA, the CDR3 is TGTGCCAGTGAAGGACTACCGGACTACGAGCAGTACTTC. Amino acids: CASEGLPDYEQYF. The rearrangement joins TRBV3-1 to TRBJ2-7; maybe TRBD2 (6 bases). CDR3 size: 13 residues. Trimming left V 9 bases short and J 3 bases short, with 15 bases between. CDR1 is LGHDT and CDR2 is YNNKEL in the germline V gene (reference sequence).

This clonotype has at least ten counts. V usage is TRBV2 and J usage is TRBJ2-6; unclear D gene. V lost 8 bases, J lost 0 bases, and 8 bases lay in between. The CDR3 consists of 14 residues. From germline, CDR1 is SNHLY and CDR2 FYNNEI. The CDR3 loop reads CASVVLSGANVLTF. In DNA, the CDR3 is TGTGCCAGCGTAGTACTCTCTGGGGCCAACGTCCTGACTTTC.

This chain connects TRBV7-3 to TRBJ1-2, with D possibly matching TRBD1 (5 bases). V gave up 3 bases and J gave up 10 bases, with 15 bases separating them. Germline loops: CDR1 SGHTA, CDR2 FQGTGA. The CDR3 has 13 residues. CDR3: CASSLVGGNVYTF. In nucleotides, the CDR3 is TGTGCCAGCAGCTTGGTGGGGGGTAATGTCTACACCTTC.

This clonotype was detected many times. CDR3 sequence (DNA): TGCAGTGCTAGATACGTCGGTGGTGAAAAACTGTTTTTT. Translated: CSARYVGGEKLFF. This rearrangement joins TRBV20-1 to TRBJ1-4, with D hard to call. Trimming left V 2 bases short and J 7 bases short, with 11 bases between. Germline-derived CDR1 and CDR2 are DFQATT and SNEGSKA (reference sequence). CDR3 size: 13 residues.